This is a list of T cell receptor beta chains from one sample in a study of blood T cell repertoires in COVID-19. The protocol was immunoSEQ multiplex PCR, while the TCRdb copy is restricted to in-frame clones and leaves out a portion. This table has approximately 300,000 clones, 75% to 95% appearing once. The sequencing input was peripheral blood. The receptors shown here come from a woman aged 25 to 39 with COVID-19, enrolled during active disease. The CDR3 runs from the conserved cysteine through the conserved F or W. Fields, in order: CDR3 protein, J gene, V gene, clone size. Some rows mark clone size as missing; the rest say once, few, many or name a class of expanded clone.

CASSWGEGHSYNSPLHF,TRBJ1-6,TRBV28,.
CASSFPRLAGAYAYEQYF,TRBJ2-7,TRBV11-2,.
CATSDGHLSYNEQFF,TRBJ2-1,TRBV24-1,.
CASSFETGASPRLHF,TRBJ1-6,TRBV5-1,.
CASSPDRGGYGYTF,TRBJ1-2,TRBV2,.
CASSPPAGNNEKLFF,TRBJ1-4,TRBV28,.
CASRSPYNSPLHF,TRBJ1-6,TRBV5-1,.
CAWSPHQETQYF,TRBJ2-5,TRBV30,.
CASRSVAGAYEQYF,TRBJ2-7,TRBV12-5,once
CASSIVDRGGYGYTF,TRBJ1-2,TRBV19,.
CASTGTGYQPQHF,TRBJ1-5,TRBV6-5,once
CASSVALDQPQHF,TRBJ1-5,TRBV9,.
CASTTTGPDGELFF,TRBJ2-2,TRBV6-6,.
CASSVERGSGVSTDTQYF,TRBJ2-3,TRBV9,.
CASRMGTSGLYEQYF,TRBJ2-7,TRBV28,.
CASSLDPQRSATGELFF,TRBJ2-2,TRBV7-2,.
CASSVGLSSYNEQFF,TRBJ2-1,TRBV9,.
CASSITGTGFEKLFF,TRBJ1-4,TRBV19,.
CASSLEPPGGNSPLHF,TRBJ1-6,TRBV28,once
CATSRGDRDQPQHF,TRBJ1-5,TRBV15,.
CASSLASGELFF,TRBJ2-2,TRBV5-4,.
CASSSSGLSYNEQFF,TRBJ2-1,TRBV7-9,.
CASSRQEAGSYEQYF,TRBJ2-7,TRBV6-2/TRBV6-3,.
CASSLDRVPGGYTF,TRBJ1-2,TRBV7-9,.
CASSILSGTGRDTQYF,TRBJ2-3,TRBV7-9,.
CASSQRAGLALNEQFF,TRBJ2-1,TRBV3-1/TRBV3-2,.
CASRIAGGSYEQYF,TRBJ2-7,TRBV27,.
CASWRNMNTEAFF,TRBJ1-1,TRBV6-5,.
CASSVERGTYEQYF,TRBJ2-7,TRBV11-2,.
CASCWGIGTSAPYEQYF,TRBJ2-7,TRBV28,.
CASSLGQFASYGYTF,TRBJ1-2,TRBV13,.
CASSETGDSGNTIYF,TRBJ1-3,TRBV2,.
CASSQPTKGFTEAFF,TRBJ1-1,TRBV4-1,.
CASSPGQGPGEQYF,TRBJ2-7,TRBV4-1,.
CASSDWGRRNEQFF,TRBJ2-1,TRBV25-1,.
CASSGTDRTEAFF,TRBJ1-1,TRBV10-1,.
CASSMWADNQPQHF,TRBJ1-5,TRBV19,.
CASTPTLIVYGYTF,TRBJ1-2,TRBV2,.
CASSQDSTYNEQFF,TRBJ2-1,TRBV4-3,.
CASSRGEDGRYGYTF,TRBJ1-2,TRBV5-1,.
CASIGDRAGNTIYF,TRBJ1-3,TRBV6-5,.
CASSLNLAGEETQYF,TRBJ2-5,TRBV7-2,.
CSVERGQGGETQYF,TRBJ2-5,TRBV29-1,.
CASSVKSPSGHEQFF,TRBJ2-1,TRBV25-1,.
CASSLVGQPTDTQYF,TRBJ2-3,TRBV5-4,.
CASIPREPQHF,TRBJ1-5,TRBV6-5,few
CASSQSRPLADQPPNNEQFF,TRBJ2-1,TRBV23-1,.
CASSYGWANSGNTIYF,TRBJ1-3,TRBV6-5,.
CASSQDPLRGEQYF,TRBJ2-7,TRBV4-3,.
CASSPGWSSGNTIYF,TRBJ1-3,TRBV18,.
CASSLTSADTQYF,TRBJ2-3,TRBV11-2,.
CASSLSRDWYNEQFF,TRBJ2-1,TRBV19,.
CASMRTSGTDTQYF,TRBJ2-3,TRBV5-1,.
CATSRDPGLKSYEQYF,TRBJ2-7,TRBV15,.